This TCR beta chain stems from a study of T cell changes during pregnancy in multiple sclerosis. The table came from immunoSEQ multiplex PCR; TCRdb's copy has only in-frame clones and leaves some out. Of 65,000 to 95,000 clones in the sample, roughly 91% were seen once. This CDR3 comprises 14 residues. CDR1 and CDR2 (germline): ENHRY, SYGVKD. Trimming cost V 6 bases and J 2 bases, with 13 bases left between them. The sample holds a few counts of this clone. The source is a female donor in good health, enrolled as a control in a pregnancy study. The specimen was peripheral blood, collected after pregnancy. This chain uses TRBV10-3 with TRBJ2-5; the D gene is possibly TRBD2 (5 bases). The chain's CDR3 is CAIRGSSEQETQYF. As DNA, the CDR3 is TGTGCCATCAGGGGGAGTAGCGAACAAGAGACCCAGTACTTC.